A single sample gave rise to the 21 T cell receptor beta chains below, sequenced in a study of blood T cell repertoires in COVID-19. The assay was immunoSEQ multiplex PCR, and TCRdb's table has in-frame clones only and misses some. The sample lists hundreds of thousands of clones, about nine tenths occurring once. Material: PBMCs or T cells enriched from blood (not recorded which). The receptor source for this set is a man between 45 and 60 years old who had been exposed to COVID-19.

The J gene is TRBJ2-1, the V gene TRBV7-9; D ambiguous. There are 14 residues in the CDR3. Germline values: CDR1 SEHNR, CDR2 FQNEAQ (reference sequence). V lost 2 bases and J lost 4, with 9 bases in between. CDR3 nucleotide sequence: TGTGCCAGCAGCTTAATCACAGATTACAATGAGCAGTTCTTC. Protein: CASSLITDYNEQFF.

This clone was detected only a few times. This rearrangement joins TRBV3-1 (or the pseudogene TRBV3-2) to TRBJ1-1; D remains unclear. The CDR3 is 13 amino acids. Germline CDR1 is LGHDT and CDR2 is YNNKEL (reference sequence). V lost 1 base and J lost 2, with 5 bases in between. CDR3 nucleotide sequence: TGTGCCAGCAGCCAAGCAGTAAACACTGAAGCTTTCTTT. Encoded protein: CASSQAVNTEAFF.

This clone has only one observation. The rearrangement joins TRBV7-2 to TRBJ1-2; possibly TRBD1 for D (5 bases). V lost 5 bases to trimming and J lost 5 bases, with 12 bases between them. Germline-derived CDR1 and CDR2 are SGHTA and FQGNSA. This CDR3 contains 13 residues. The CDR3, as DNA: TGTGCCAGCAGCCCCGCGGGGCCGTATGGCTACACCTTC. It codes for CASSPAGPYGYTF.

The chain uses TRBV18 and TRBJ1-2, with 10 positions matching TRBD1. The germline V gene encodes CDR1 KGHSH and CDR2 LQKENI. V dropped 3 bases and J dropped 6; count of bases not matched to a gene: 1. The CDR3 contains 13 residues. This CDR3 is CASSPDRGDGYTF. The CDR3 nucleotides are TGTGCCAGCTCACCGGACAGGGGGGATGGCTACACCTTC.

The chain couples TRBV5-1 to TRBJ1-3; 8 bases map to TRBD1. Germline CDR1 reads SGHRS; CDR2 reads YFSETQ. The CDR3 covers 16 residues. V was pared by 4 bases and J by 4 bases, with 10 bases of the junction left unmatched. This CDR3 reads CASSLPSGGSGNTIYF. In DNA form, the CDR3 reads TGCGCCAGCAGCCTACCTTCAGGGGGCTCAGGAAACACCATATATTTT.

V and J are TRBV29-1 and TRBJ1-2, with 9 positions matching TRBD1. The germline gives CDR1 SQVTM, CDR2 ANQGSEA. The CDR3 is 13 amino acids. V trimming: 7 bases; J trimming: 3 bases; junction bases outside the gene matches: 6. The CDR3 DNA reads TGCAGCGCCGCGACAGGGGGTGACTATGGCTACACCTTC. Translation: CSAATGGDYGYTF.

The chain is built from TRBV5-1 and TRBJ2-2; D might be TRBD2 (5 bases). Between the trimmed V and J ends, which lost 0 bases and 5 bases, there was a span of 11 bases. CDR3 length: 15 residues. Germline loops: CDR1 SGHRS, CDR2 YFSETQ. The CDR3 sequence is CASSLAGRETGELFF. CDR3 nucleotide sequence: TGCGCCAGCAGCTTGGCGGGGAGAGAAACCGGGGAGCTGTTTTTT.

V usage is TRBV5-1 and J usage is TRBJ2-2; D may be TRBD1 (6 bases). Germline values: CDR1 SGHRS, CDR2 YFSETQ. The CDR3 runs to 14 residues. V lost 1 base and J 7 bases, leaving 11 bases between the germline ends. The chain's CDR3 is CASSLSGASGELFF. CDR3 DNA sequence: TGCGCCAGCAGCTTGTCAGGGGCTAGCGGGGAGCTGTTTTTT.

This clone was detected only once. The chain couples TRBV7-3 to TRBJ1-1; perhaps TRBD1 as D (6 bases). This CDR3 comprises 15 residues. The V gene lost 0 bases and the J gene lost 1 base, with 9 bases spanning the gap. Germline V gene lookup returns CDR1 SGHTA and CDR2 FQGTGA. The CDR3 DNA is TGTGCCAGCAGCTTAACCAGACAGGAGAACACTGAAGCTTTCTTT. Its protein is CASSLTRQENTEAFF. The full variable domain, rest sourced from reference TRBV7-3 and TRBJ1-1, is GAGVSQTPSNKVTEKGKYVELRCDPISGHTALYWYRQSLGQGPEFLIYFQGTGAADDSGLPNDRFFAVRPEGSVSTLKIQRTERGDSAVYLCASSLTRQENTEAFFGQGTRLTVV.

J is TRBJ1-1 and V is TRBV7-9; D not resolved. Trimming shortened V by 0 bases and J by 8 bases, and 16 bases separated the two germline ends. The CDR3 length is 15 residues. CDR1 is SEHNR and CDR2 is FQNEAQ in the germline V gene (reference sequence). CDR3 region: CASSLASGGEKEAFF. The CDR3 coding sequence is TGTGCCAGCAGCTTAGCTAGTGGAGGAGAAAAAGAAGCTTTCTTT.

The chain recombines TRBV2 with TRBJ1-4; D uncertain. Per germline, CDR1 SNHLY and CDR2 FYNNEI. V was clipped by 7 bases and J by 0 bases, with 9 bases between them. This CDR3 is built from 14 residues. The CDR3 nucleotides are TGTGCCAGCACCTCACTGACAACTAATGAAAAACTGTTTTTT. It specifies CASTSLTTNEKLFF.

The chain recombines TRBV5-1 with TRBJ1-5; TRBD1 matches at 8 bases. The germline V gene encodes CDR1 SGHRS and CDR2 YFSETQ. Germline trimming cut 2 bases from V and 1 base from J; bases unmatched to any gene: 5. This CDR3 comprises 16 residues. The CDR3 sequence is CASSFGQGGSNQPQHF. DNA of the CDR3: TGCGCCAGCAGCTTCGGACAGGGTGGGAGCAATCAGCCCCAGCATTTT.

The rearrangement links TRBV4-2 to TRBJ2-2; 7 positions agree with TRBD2. The CDR3 covers 17 residues. The V and J ends lost 0 bases and 3 bases, in that order; junction bases with no gene match: 7. The germline CDR1 and CDR2 sequences are LGHNA and YNFKEQ. The CDR3 sequence is CASSQDWRESYTGELFF. CDR3 DNA sequence: TGTGCCAGCAGCCAAGATTGGCGGGAGTCGTACACCGGGGAGCTGTTTTTT.

V gene TRBV19 combines with J gene TRBJ1-4, with 10 bases matching TRBD1. V shed 9 bases and J 5 bases; nucleotides not matched to a gene: 9. The germline gives CDR1 LNHDA, CDR2 SQIVND (reference sequence). This CDR3 contains 15 residues. CDR3 nucleotide sequence: TGTGCCAGCTCGGGACAGGGGACGGTGAATGAAAAACTGTTTTTT. This encodes CASSGQGTVNEKLFF.

CDR3 nucleotide sequence: TGTGCCAGCAGCGTAGGACGTGGCGGGGGGGTCACAGATACGCAGTATTTT. The encoded protein is CASSVGRGGGVTDTQYF. The chain joins TRBV9 to TRBJ2-3, with 9 bases identical to TRBD2. Germline-derived CDR1 and CDR2 are SGDLS and YYNGEE. The CDR3 totals 17 residues. With V trimmed by 0 bases and J by 2 bases, 7 bases remained unmatched.

This rearrangement joins TRBV10-3 to TRBJ2-1, with 9 bases aligning to TRBD2. This CDR3 has 16 residues. Losses at the gene ends were 6 bases for V and 2 bases for J; bases not matched to a gene: 8. The germline gives CDR1 ENHRY, CDR2 SYGVKD. CDR3: CAISSFSGRTYNEQFF. The CDR3 DNA is TGTGCCATCAGCTCGTTTAGCGGGAGAACCTACAATGAGCAGTTCTTC.

The CDR3 here is CASSPPNLGGWRTDTQYF. CDR3 sequence (DNA): TGTGCCAGCTCACCTCCAAACTTAGGGGGCTGGCGGACAGATACGCAGTATTTT. The chain couples TRBV18 to TRBJ2-3; TRBD1 matches at 7 bases. The CDR3 contains 18 residues. From germline, CDR1 is KGHSH and CDR2 LQKENI. With V trimmed by 3 bases and J by 3 bases, 15 bases remained unmatched.

The chain joins TRBV5-1 to TRBJ2-2; 8 nucleotides agree with TRBD2. CDR3 length: 16 amino acids. The V and J ends lost 4 bases and 3 bases, in that order; junction bases with no gene match: 8. Germline V CDR1 and CDR2: SGHRS, YFSETQ. CDR3 amino acids: CASSREGGRDTGELFF. The CDR3 coding sequence is TGCGCCAGCAGCCGGGAGGGCGGCCGTGACACCGGGGAGCTGTTTTTT.

V and J are TRBV24-1 and TRBJ2-7; 9 bases align to TRBD1. Germline V CDR1 and CDR2: KGHDR, SFDVKD. With V trimmed by 4 bases and J by 0 bases, 9 bases remained unmatched. The CDR3 sequence is 17 residues long. CDR3 DNA: TGTGCCACCAGTGAACCCTGGGACAGGGTGAGCTCCTACGAGCAGTACGTC. This sequence encodes CATSEPWDRVSSYEQYV.

This clone was seen only once. The rearrangement joins TRBV28 to TRBJ2-7; D uncertain. The CDR3 runs 15 residues. The V and J ends lost 6 bases and 2 bases respectively, with 17 bases between them. Germline CDR1 MDHEN, CDR2 SYDVKM. The chain's CDR3 is CASSPPRFGAYEQYF. As DNA, the CDR3 is TGTGCCAGCAGCCCCCCGAGGTTTGGAGCCTACGAGCAGTACTTC.

The genes are TRBV10-3 and TRBJ1-2; D is ambiguous. This CDR3 contains 13 residues. Germline values: CDR1 ENHRY, CDR2 SYGVKD. Trimming stripped 5 bases from V and 1 base from J, with 8 bases between. CDR3 region: CAISRLDNYGYTF. CDR3 DNA sequence: TGTGCCATCAGTCGGTTAGATAACTATGGCTACACCTTC.